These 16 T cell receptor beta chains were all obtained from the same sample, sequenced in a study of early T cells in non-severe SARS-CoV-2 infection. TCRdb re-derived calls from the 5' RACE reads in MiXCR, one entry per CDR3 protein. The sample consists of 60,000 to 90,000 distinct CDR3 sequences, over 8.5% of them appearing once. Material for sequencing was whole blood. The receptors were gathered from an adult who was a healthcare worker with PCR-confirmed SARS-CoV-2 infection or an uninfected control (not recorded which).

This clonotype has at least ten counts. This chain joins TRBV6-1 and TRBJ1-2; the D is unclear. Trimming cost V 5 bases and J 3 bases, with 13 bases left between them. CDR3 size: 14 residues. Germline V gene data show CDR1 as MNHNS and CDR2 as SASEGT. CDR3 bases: TGTGCCAGCAGTCTAAGTGAGACGGACTATGGCTACACCTTC. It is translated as CASSLSETDYGYTF.

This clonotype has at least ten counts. CDR3 coding DNA: TGTGCCAGCAGCCAGAATCGGGGAGCCCAAGCTTTCTTT. Its protein product is CASSQNRGAQAFF. The rearrangement uses TRBV3-1 and TRBJ1-1; no clear D gene. Germline CDR1 LGHDT, CDR2 YNNKEL (reference sequence). The CDR3 spans 13 residues. V lost 3 bases and J 9 bases, leaving 14 bases between the germline ends.

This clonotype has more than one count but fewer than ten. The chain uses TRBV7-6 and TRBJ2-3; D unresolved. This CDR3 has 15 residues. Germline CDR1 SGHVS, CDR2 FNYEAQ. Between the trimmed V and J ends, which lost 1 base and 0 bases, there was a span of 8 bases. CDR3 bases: TGTGCCAGCAGCTTAGTGGGGAAAAGCACAGATACGCAGTATTTT. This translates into CASSLVGKSTDTQYF.

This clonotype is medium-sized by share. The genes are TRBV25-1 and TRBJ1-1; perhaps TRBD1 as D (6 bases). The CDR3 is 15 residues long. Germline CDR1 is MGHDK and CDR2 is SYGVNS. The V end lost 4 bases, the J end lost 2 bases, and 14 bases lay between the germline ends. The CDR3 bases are TGTGCCAGCAGTGGCCTCCCCAGGGGTAACACTGAAGCTTTCTTT. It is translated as CASSGLPRGNTEAFF.

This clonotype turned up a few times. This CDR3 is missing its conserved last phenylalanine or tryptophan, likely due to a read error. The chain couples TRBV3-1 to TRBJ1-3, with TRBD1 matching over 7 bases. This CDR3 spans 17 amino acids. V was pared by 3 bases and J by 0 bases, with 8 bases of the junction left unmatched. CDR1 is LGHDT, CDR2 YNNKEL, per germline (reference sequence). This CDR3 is CASSHGTVTFSGNTIYS. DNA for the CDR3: TGTGCCAGCAGCCACGGGACAGTCACCTTCTCTGGAAACACCATATATTCT.

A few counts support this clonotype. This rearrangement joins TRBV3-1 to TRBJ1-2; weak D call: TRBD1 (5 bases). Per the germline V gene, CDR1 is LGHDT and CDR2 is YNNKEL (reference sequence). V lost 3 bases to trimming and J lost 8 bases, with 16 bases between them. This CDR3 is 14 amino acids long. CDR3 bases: TGTGCCAGCAGCCAGGGGGGACCGGTTCCGGGCTACACCTTC. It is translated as CASSQGGPVPGYTF.

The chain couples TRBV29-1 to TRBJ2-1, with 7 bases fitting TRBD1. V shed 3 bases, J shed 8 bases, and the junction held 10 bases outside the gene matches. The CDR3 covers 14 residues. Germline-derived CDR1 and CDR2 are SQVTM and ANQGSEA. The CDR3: CSVDLRGRLDEQFF. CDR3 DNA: TGCAGCGTTGACCTAAGGGGGCGCCTCGATGAGCAGTTCTTC.

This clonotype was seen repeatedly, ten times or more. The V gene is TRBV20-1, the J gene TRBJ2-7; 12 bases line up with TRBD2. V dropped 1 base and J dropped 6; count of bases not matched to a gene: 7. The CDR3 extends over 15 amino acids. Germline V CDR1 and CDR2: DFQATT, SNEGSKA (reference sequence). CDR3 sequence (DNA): TGCAGTGCTAGAGGACTAGCGGGAGTTAGAGGCGAGCAGTACTTC. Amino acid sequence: CSARGLAGVRGEQYF.

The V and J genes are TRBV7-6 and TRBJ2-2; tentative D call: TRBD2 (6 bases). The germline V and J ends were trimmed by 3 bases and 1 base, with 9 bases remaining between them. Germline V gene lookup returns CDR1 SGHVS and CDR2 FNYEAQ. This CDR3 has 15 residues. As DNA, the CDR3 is TGTGCCAGCAGCTTTAGCGGCCTGAACACCGGGGAGCTGTTTTTT. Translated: CASSFSGLNTGELFF.

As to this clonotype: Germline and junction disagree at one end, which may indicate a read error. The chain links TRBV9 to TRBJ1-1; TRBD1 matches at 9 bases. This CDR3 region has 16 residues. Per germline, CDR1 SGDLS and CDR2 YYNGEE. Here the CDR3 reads CSSSSPTGGMNTEAFF. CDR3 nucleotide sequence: TGTTCCAGCAGCTCACCGACAGGGGGGATGAACACTGAAGCTTTCTTT.

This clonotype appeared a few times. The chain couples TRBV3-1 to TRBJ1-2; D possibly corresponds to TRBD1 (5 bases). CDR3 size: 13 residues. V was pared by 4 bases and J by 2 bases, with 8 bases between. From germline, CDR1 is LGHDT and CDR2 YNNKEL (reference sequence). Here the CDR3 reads CASSPGENYGYTF. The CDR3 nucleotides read TGTGCCAGCAGCCCGGGGGAAAACTATGGCTACACCTTC.

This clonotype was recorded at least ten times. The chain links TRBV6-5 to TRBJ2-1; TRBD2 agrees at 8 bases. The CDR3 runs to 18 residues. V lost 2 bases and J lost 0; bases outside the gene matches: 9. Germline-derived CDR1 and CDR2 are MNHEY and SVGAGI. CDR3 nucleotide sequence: TGTGCCAGCAGTTACCTCAGGGGAAGCGGGAGCTCCTACAATGAGCAGTTCTTC. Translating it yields CASSYLRGSGSSYNEQFF.

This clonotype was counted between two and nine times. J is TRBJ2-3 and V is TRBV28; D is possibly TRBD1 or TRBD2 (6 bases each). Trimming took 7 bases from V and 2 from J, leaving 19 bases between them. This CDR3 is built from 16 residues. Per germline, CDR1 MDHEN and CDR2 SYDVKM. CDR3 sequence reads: CASISARGLFTDTQYF. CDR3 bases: TGTGCCAGCATCTCCGCCCGGGGGCTGTTCACAGATACGCAGTATTTT. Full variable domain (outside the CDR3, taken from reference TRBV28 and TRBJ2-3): DVKVTQSSRYLVKRTGEKVFLECVQDMDHENMFWYRQDPGLGLRLIYFSYDVKMKEKGDIPEGYSVSREKKERFSLILESASTNQTSMYLCASISARGLFTDTQYFGPGTRLTVL.

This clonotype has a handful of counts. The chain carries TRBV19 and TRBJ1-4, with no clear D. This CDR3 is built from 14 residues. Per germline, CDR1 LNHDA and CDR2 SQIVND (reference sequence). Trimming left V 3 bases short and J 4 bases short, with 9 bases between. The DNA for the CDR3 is TGTGCCAGTAGTATTTCGCAGATTAATGAAAAACTGTTTTTT. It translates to CASSISQINEKLFF.

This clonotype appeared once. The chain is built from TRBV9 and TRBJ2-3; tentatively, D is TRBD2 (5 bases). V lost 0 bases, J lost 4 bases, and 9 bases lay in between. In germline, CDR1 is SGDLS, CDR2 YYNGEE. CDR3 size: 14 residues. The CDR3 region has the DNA TGTGCCAGCAGCGTAGAGGTGGAGGCAGATACGCAGTATTTT. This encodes CASSVEVEADTQYF. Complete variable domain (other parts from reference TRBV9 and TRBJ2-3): DSGVTQTPKHLITATGQRVTLRCSPRSGDLSVYWYQQSLDQGLQFLIQYYNGEERAKGNILERFSAQQFPDLHSELNLSSLELGDSALYFCASSVEVEADTQYFGPGTRLTVL.

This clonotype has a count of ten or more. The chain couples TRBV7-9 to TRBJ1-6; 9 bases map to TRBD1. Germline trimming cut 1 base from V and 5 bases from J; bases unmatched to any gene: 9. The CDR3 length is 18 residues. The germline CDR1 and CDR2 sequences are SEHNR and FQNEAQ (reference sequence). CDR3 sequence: CASSLVGTGGLDNSPLHF. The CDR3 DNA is TGTGCCAGCAGCTTAGTGGGTACAGGGGGCCTAGATAATTCACCCCTCCACTTT.